This T cell receptor (beta chain) was obtained from a study of identifying expanded T cells in peripheral blood. General study results and limits: Variance in clone template counts between approximately two-week samples significantly increased with total template count across all healthy donors. Over two and four weeks, about 17 and 20 clones changed, versus 1.2 between replicates.

This CDR3 comprises 16 residues. V shed 4 bases and J 4 bases; nucleotides not matched to a gene: 7. Germline V gene data show CDR1 as LGHNA and CDR2 as YNFKEQ. This clone was recorded only once. Its antigen is unknown. Produced via immunoSEQ multiplex PCR; TCRdb's table is partial and in-frame only. The repertoire includes about 91,000 clones, roughly 88% of them detected once, and roughly 4.2% sits in the top ten. No infections or other immune events were documented during collection. Material for sequencing was blood. This chain uses TRBV4-2 with TRBJ1-3; 10 positions match TRBD1. The sequence was collected from a person aged 18 to 75 in good health. CDR3 sequence: CASSRFRDRGGNTIYF. CDR3 DNA: TGTGCCAGCAGCCGGTTCCGGGACAGGGGAGGAAACACCATATATTTT.